Shown below are 30 T cell receptor beta chains from a single sample sequenced in a study of vaccination and CD4 T cells after COVID-19. The Oncomine TCR Beta short-read assay was what sequenced the DNA obtained from cultured CD4+ T cells. MiXCR, applied by TCRdb to the PCR reads, yields one record per CDR3 protein. The data contain 11,000 or so distinct CDR3 sequences, less than 65% of them singletons. Treatment: roughly 11-day PBMC culture with coronavirus spike peptide pools or control peptides (ViraFEST assay). These receptors' targets are unknown. Sequencing input: CD4+ T cells from blood, cultured in vitro. The source of these receptors is a human donor who had recovered from COVID-19.

This clonotype was seen only a few times. The V call is TRBV6-2 or TRBV6-3, the J call TRBJ2-7; 7 positions match TRBD2. Germline values: CDR1 MNHEY, CDR2 SVGEGT. Germline trimming cut 2 bases from V and 6 bases from J; bases unmatched to any gene: 13. This CDR3 has 16 amino acids. The CDR3 here is CASSYDPRTRRSEQYF. DNA for the CDR3: TGTGCCAGCAGTTACGATCCCCGGACTAGACGAAGCGAGCAGTACTTC.

This clonotype has a handful of counts. The rearrangement joins TRBV4-3 to TRBJ1-5; D gene ambiguous. Trimming cost V 2 bases and J 6 bases, with 8 bases left between them. The CDR3 runs to 13 residues. Germline V gene sequence: CDR1 LGHNA, CDR2 YSLEER. The CDR3 DNA follows: TGCGCCAGCAGCCAATCTACAGTTCAGCCCCAGCATTTT. Protein: CASSQSTVQPQHF.

The V and J genes are TRBV10-3 and TRBJ1-1; D gene ambiguous. CDR3 length equals 13 residues. Germline CDR1 reads ENHRY; CDR2 reads SYGVKD. V dropped 6 bases and J dropped 1 base, with 9 bases sitting between them. CDR3 region: CAIRGRGNTEAFF. The CDR3 DNA is TGTGCCATCAGAGGGAGAGGGAACACTGAAGCTTTCTTT.

The gene calls are TRBV12-3 or TRBV12-4 and TRBJ2-5, with 7 bases lining up with TRBD1. The CDR3 consists of 18 residues. V was pared by 1 base and J by 1 base, with 12 bases of the junction left unmatched. The CDR3 loop reads CASSLGVRQGQSQETQYF. For the CDR3, the DNA is TGTGCCAGCAGTTTAGGGGTTAGACAGGGCCAGTCCCAAGAGACCCAGTACTTC.

As concerns this clonotype: The junction departs from the called germline gene at one end, perhaps through a read error. The chain joins TRBV19 to TRBJ1-6; the D is unclear. Per the germline V gene, CDR1 is LNHDA and CDR2 is SQIVND (reference sequence). CDR3 length: 13 amino acids. The CDR3 region has the DNA TGTGCCAGTAGTGAACCCACGGGATCACTCCTCCACTTT. Protein: CASSEPTGSLLHF.

This clonotype was seen only a few times. The V and J genes are TRBV10-1 and TRBJ1-1; D is possibly TRBD1 (5 bases). The germline CDR1 and CDR2 sequences are WNHNN and SYGVQD (reference sequence). V lost 8 bases and J lost 1, with 5 bases in between. The length of the CDR3 is 11 residues. The CDR3 DNA reads TGCGCCAGCGGGGCGAACACTGAAGCTTTCTTT. Translation gives CASGANTEAFF.

This clonotype has only a few counts. This chain connects TRBV12-3 or TRBV12-4 to TRBJ2-5, with 12 positions matching TRBD1. Trimming cost V 5 bases and J 5 bases; bases outside gene matches: 6. The CDR3 contains 15 residues. CDR3 region: CASSHGTGGRETQYF. The CDR3, as DNA: TGTGCCAGCAGTCATGGGACAGGGGGCCGGGAGACCCAGTACTTC.

J is TRBJ1-1 and V is TRBV6-1; tentative D call: TRBD1 (6 bases). Per germline, CDR1 MNHNS and CDR2 SASEGT. Trimming shortened V by 8 bases and J by 3 bases, and 22 bases separated the two germline ends. The CDR3 is 16 amino acids. The CDR3 DNA reads TGTGCCAGCGAATCAGGACAGAGAGAAGGTGACACTGAAGCTTTCTTT. Protein sequence: CASESGQREGDTEAFF.

The rearrangement uses TRBV25-1 and TRBJ2-2, with TRBD2 matching 9 bases. J was trimmed by 0 bases and V by 4 bases; bases with no gene match: 3. Germline V gives CDR1 MGHDK, CDR2 SYGVNS. This CDR3 region has 16 residues. The CDR3 here is CASSGTSGPNTGELFF. For the CDR3, the DNA is TGTGCCAGCAGTGGTACTAGCGGGCCGAACACCGGGGAGCTGTTTTTT.

In DNA form, the CDR3 reads TGTGCCAGCACGCAGGATCGGGGCGAGCAGTACTTC. It is translated as CASTQDRGEQYF. V usage is TRBV6-2 or TRBV6-3 and J usage is TRBJ2-7; weak D call: TRBD2 (5 bases). Trimming pared 7 bases from V and 6 bases from J, leaving 13 bases between. CDR3 length: 12 amino acids. The germline CDR1 and CDR2 sequences are MNHEY and SVGEGT.

This clonotype showed up just a few times. This chain links TRBV20-1 with TRBJ1-2; D is possibly TRBD1 (6 bases). The CDR3 runs to 17 residues. The germline V gene has CDR1 DFQATT and CDR2 SNEGSKA (reference sequence). The ends were cut back, 0 bases at V and 5 bases at J, with 22 bases in the middle. The CDR3 coding sequence is TGCAGTGCTAGAGATTGGGAGACAGGCTTCGTCGGTTATGGCTACACCTTC. It is translated as CSARDWETGFVGYGYTF.

The V and J genes are TRBV20-1 and TRBJ2-5; D is undetermined. Germline assignment: CDR1 DFQATT and CDR2 SNEGSKA (reference sequence). Trimming removed 5 bases at V and 3 bases at J, with 4 bases between. CDR3 length: 10 amino acids. The chain's CDR3 is CSAVKETQYF. Here the CDR3 DNA reads TGCAGTGCTGTTAAAGAGACCCAGTACTTC.

This clonotype was detected a few times. The chain recombines TRBV20-1 with TRBJ2-5, with D perhaps TRBD2 (6 bases). V gave up 4 bases and J gave up 2 bases, with 17 bases separating them. The CDR3 runs 15 residues. Germline V gene sequence: CDR1 DFQATT, CDR2 SNEGSKA (reference sequence). This CDR3 is CSAKRGAGPQETQYF. CDR3 nucleotides: TGCAGTGCTAAAAGAGGGGCGGGACCACAAGAGACCCAGTACTTC.

V is TRBV6-2 or TRBV6-3 and J is TRBJ2-1, with 10 bases lining up with TRBD2. Germline V gene sequence: CDR1 MNHEY, CDR2 SVGEGT. Trimming at V came to 5 bases and at J to 6 bases, leaving 7 bases not matched to a gene. The CDR3 consists of 15 residues. CDR3 amino acids: CASSPGTSEVNEQFF. The CDR3 DNA is TGTGCCAGCAGTCCCGGGACTAGCGAGGTCAATGAGCAGTTCTTC.

The V gene is TRBV6-1, the J gene TRBJ2-1; tentative D call: TRBD1 (7 bases). The CDR3 extends over 16 amino acids. V was trimmed by 6 bases and J by 5 bases, leaving 20 bases between them. CDR1 and CDR2 (germline): MNHNS, SASEGT. CDR3: CASRGGTALRNNEQFF. As DNA, the CDR3 is TGTGCCAGCAGAGGAGGGACAGCCCTACGTAACAATGAGCAGTTCTTC.

The J gene is TRBJ2-2, the V gene TRBV7-3, with D unclear. In germline, CDR1 is SGHTA, CDR2 FQGTGA. This CDR3 spans 14 amino acids. V lost 5 bases and J lost 8, with 15 bases in between. This CDR3 is CASSPPNRVGELFF. The CDR3, as DNA: TGTGCCAGCAGCCCCCCGAATCGCGTGGGGGAGCTGTTTTTT. The whole variable domain, filled in from reference TRBV7-3 and TRBJ2-2, reads GAGVSQTPSNKVTEKGKYVELRCDPISGHTALYWYRQSLGQGPEFLIYFQGTGAADDSGLPNDRFFAVRPEGSVSTLKIQRTERGDSAVYLCASSPPNRVGELFFGEGSRLTVL.

This chain connects TRBV19 to TRBJ2-5; tentatively, D is TRBD1 (5 bases). Trimming took 3 bases from V and 5 from J, leaving 13 bases between them. In germline, CDR1 is LNHDA, CDR2 SQIVND (reference sequence). This CDR3 region has 14 residues. For the CDR3, the DNA is TGTGCCAGTAGTATCCAGGGTGGGTCTGAGACCCAGTACTTC. Amino acid sequence: CASSIQGGSETQYF. Using reference TRBV19 and TRBJ2-5 for the parts outside the CDR3, the full variable domain is DGGITQSPKYLFRKEGQNVTLSCEQNLNHDAMYWYRQDPGQGLRLIYYSQIVNDFQKGDIAEGYSVSREKKESFPLTVTSAQKNPTAFYLCASSIQGGSETQYFGPGTRLLVL.

This clonotype was recorded once. One junction end does not reproduce the germline sequence, and a read error may be involved. The gene calls are TRBV6-5 and TRBJ1-6, with D unclear. This CDR3 spans 15 amino acids. The V gene's germline CDR1 is MNHEY and CDR2 SVGAGI. In DNA form, the CDR3 reads TGTGCCAGCAATTACGGAGATTCTAATAATTCACCCCTCCACTTT. This codes for CASNYGDSNNSPLHF.

The chain joins TRBV7-9 to TRBJ1-6, with D perhaps matching TRBD1 (6 bases). V lost 6 bases and J lost 8, with 17 bases in between. This CDR3 region has 15 residues. The germline CDR1 and CDR2 sequences are SEHNR and FQNEAQ (reference sequence). CDR3 sequence: CASSPGDRRDSPLHF. CDR3 bases: TGTGCCAGCAGTCCGGGTGACAGGAGGGATTCACCCCTCCACTTT. The full variable domain, rest sourced from reference TRBV7-9 and TRBJ1-6, is DTGVSQNPRHKITKRGQNVTFRCDPISEHNRLYWYRQTLGQGPEFLTYFQNEAQLEKSRLLSDRFSAERPKGSFSTLEIQRTEQGDSAMYLCASSPGDRRDSPLHFGNGTRLTVT.

In its sample, this clonotype ranks as large (0.1 to 1%). The chain couples TRBV20-1 to TRBJ2-5, with 8 bases fitting TRBD2. J was trimmed by 6 bases and V by 1 base; bases with no gene match: 13. In germline, CDR1 is DFQATT, CDR2 SNEGSKA (reference sequence). The CDR3 has 16 residues. CDR3 DNA: TGCAGTGCTAGAGGAGAGGCGGGAGGATCATTTAAGACCCAGTACTTC. Its translation is CSARGEAGGSFKTQYF.

The chain employs TRBV7-3 and TRBJ1-1; 7 bases are shared with TRBD1. Germline CDR1 and CDR2: SGHTA and FQGTGA. Germline trimming cut 5 bases from V and 4 bases from J; bases unmatched to any gene: 4. This CDR3 region has 13 residues. The CDR3 DNA sequence: TGTGCCAGCAGCATGACAGGGACCACTGAAGCTTTCTTT. Translated, it gives CASSMTGTTEAFF. Full variable domain (remainder filled in from reference TRBV7-3 and TRBJ1-1): GAGVSQTPSNKVTEKGKYVELRCDPISGHTALYWYRQSLGQGPEFLIYFQGTGAADDSGLPNDRFFAVRPEGSVSTLKIQRTERGDSAVYLCASSMTGTTEAFFGQGTRLTVV.

The chain uses TRBV7-8 and TRBJ1-5; 7 positions match TRBD1. Per germline, CDR1 SGHVS and CDR2 FQNEAQ. The CDR3 runs 15 residues. J gave up 4 bases and V 3 bases, and 6 bases lay outside the gene matches. The CDR3 nucleotides are TGTGCCAGCAGCTTTGGGGACAGACTTAATCAGCCCCAGCATTTT. Translation: CASSFGDRLNQPQHF.

The rearrangement joins TRBV12-3 or TRBV12-4 to TRBJ1-5; weak D call: TRBD1 (5 bases). Trimming left V 3 bases short and J 3 bases short, with 9 bases between. This CDR3 spans 14 amino acids. The CDR3 protein is CASSLGGTNQPQHF. The CDR3 DNA reads TGTGCCAGCAGTTTGGGGGGGACCAATCAGCCCCAGCATTTT.

The sample holds a few counts of this clonotype. This sequence joins TRBV6-2 or TRBV6-3 and TRBJ1-5; D gene ambiguous. V was pared by 0 bases and J by 0 bases, with 6 bases between. This CDR3 region has 15 residues. CDR1 is MNHEY and CDR2 is SVGEGT in the germline V gene. The CDR3 is CASSYSYASNQPQHF. The CDR3 bases are TGTGCCAGCAGTTACTCATACGCTAGCAATCAGCCCCAGCATTTT.

This chain uses TRBV7-2 with TRBJ2-1, with TRBD2 matching over 9 bases. V gave up 2 bases and J gave up 7 bases; unmatched junction bases: 6. This CDR3 comprises 15 residues. The germline gives CDR1 SGHTA, CDR2 FQGNSA. CDR3 in amino acids: CASSLYPLAGNEQFF. For the CDR3, the DNA is TGTGCCAGCAGCTTATACCCCCTAGCGGGAAATGAGCAGTTCTTC.

The chain carries TRBV24-1 and TRBJ2-1; perhaps TRBD2 as D (6 bases). This CDR3 comprises 15 residues. V shed 2 bases and J shed 9 bases, with 16 bases lying between them. Germline V CDR1 and CDR2: KGHDR, SFDVKD. CDR3 coding DNA: TGTGCCACCAGTGATTCCACTAGCTTGTCTTCTGAGCAGTTCTTC. The encoded protein is CATSDSTSLSSEQFF.

The chain combines TRBV19 with TRBJ1-2; 10 nucleotides align to TRBD1. V lost 5 bases to trimming and J lost 3 bases; unmatched junction nucleotides: 6. The CDR3 consists of 15 residues. Germline CDR1 LNHDA, CDR2 SQIVND (reference sequence). CDR3 in DNA: TGTGCCAGTAGTCCGGCAGGGACAGGGGACTATGGCTACACCTTC. Protein: CASSPAGTGDYGYTF.

The V and J genes are TRBV19 and TRBJ1-5, with TRBD1 matching 12 bases. The ends lost 10 bases at V and 2 bases at J; junction bases unmatched: 12. Germline CDR1 and CDR2: LNHDA and SQIVND (reference sequence). The CDR3 covers 17 residues. CDR3: CATGIRDRGLGNQPQHF. In nucleotides, the CDR3 is TGTGCCACTGGAATCCGGGACAGGGGGCTAGGCAATCAGCCCCAGCATTTT.

The V call is TRBV28, the J call TRBJ1-3, with 9 positions matching TRBD1. The germline gives CDR1 MDHEN, CDR2 SYDVKM. The CDR3 totals 17 residues. V lost 5 bases and J lost 0; bases outside the gene matches: 8. The CDR3 region is CASSRPGQGHSGNTIYF. CDR3 in DNA: TGTGCCAGCAGTAGACCGGGACAGGGACACTCTGGAAACACCATATATTTT.

The CDR3 is CATSDLAGGDTGELFF. The CDR3 DNA reads as TGTGCCACCAGTGATTTGGCAGGGGGCGACACCGGGGAGCTGTTTTTT. The J gene is TRBJ2-2, the V gene TRBV24-1; 8 bases align to TRBD1. The germline gives CDR1 KGHDR, CDR2 SFDVKD. Trimming took 0 bases from V and 3 from J; bases not matched to a gene: 2. This CDR3 has 16 amino acids.